The 9 T cell receptor beta chains given below trace back to one sample, sequenced in a study of blood T cell repertoires in COVID-19. Measured with immunoSEQ multiplex PCR; TCRdb has only the in-frame clones, and not every one. This sample has more than 140,000 clones, with 80% to 90% found just once. The sample was peripheral blood. The receptors were sampled from a woman aged 55-75 years with acute or convalescent COVID-19.

The J gene is TRBJ2-1, the V gene TRBV29-1, with D perhaps matching TRBD2 (6 bases). The CDR3 is 15 amino acids. CDR1 is SQVTM, CDR2 ANQGSEA, per germline. With 4 bases removed from V and 0 bases from J, the gap between germline ends came to 13 bases. In nucleotides, the CDR3 is TGCAGCGTTGGGGTAGGGACTCTCTCCTACAATGAGCAGTTCTTC. Protein product: CSVGVGTLSYNEQFF.

The rearrangement joins TRBV9 to TRBJ2-2; a possible D gene is TRBD2 (6 bases). CDR1 is SGDLS, CDR2 YYNGEE, per germline. V lost 4 bases, J lost 4 bases, and 14 bases lay in between. The length of the CDR3 is 15 residues. The CDR3 loop reads CASSLGRGTTGELFF. Here the CDR3 DNA reads TGTGCCAGCAGCCTCGGGAGAGGGACCACCGGGGAGCTGTTTTTT.

J is TRBJ2-1 and V is TRBV13; 8 nucleotides line up with TRBD2. J gave up 9 bases and V 9 bases, and 16 bases lay outside the gene matches. The CDR3 contains 15 residues. Looked up from germline, CDR1 is PRHDT and CDR2 is FYEKMQ (reference sequence). The CDR3 DNA follows: TGTGCCAGTTCGAAACGGGGGGGCATTGGTCCTGAGCAGTTCTTC. Amino acids: CASSKRGGIGPEQFF.

The rearrangement links TRBV10-3 to TRBJ1-3; 7 nucleotides agree with TRBD1. The junction had 6 bases not matched to a gene; V was cut back by 4 bases and J by 0 bases. CDR1 ENHRY and CDR2 SYGVKD come from the germline V gene. The CDR3 sequence is 16 residues long. The CDR3, as DNA: TGTGCCATCAGTGGGGACAGTCCCAGCTCTGGAAACACCATATATTTT. Amino acids: CAISGDSPSSGNTIYF.

This clone was observed once. The rearrangement uses TRBV5-1 and TRBJ1-2, with 10 bases identical to TRBD1. The CDR3 spans 14 residues. Germline-derived CDR1 and CDR2 are SGHRS and YFSETQ. V gave up 7 bases and J gave up 1 base; unmatched junction bases: 4. Here the CDR3 reads CASRGTGDNYGYTF. CDR3 DNA sequence: TGCGCCAGCCGAGGGACAGGGGATAACTATGGCTACACCTTC.

The gene calls are TRBV29-1 and TRBJ1-1, with D perhaps TRBD1 (6 bases). Trimming shortened V by 2 bases and J by 1 base, and 14 bases separated the two germline ends. The CDR3 has 15 amino acids. CDR1 is SQVTM and CDR2 is ANQGSEA in the germline V gene. CDR3 nucleotide sequence: TGCAGCGTTGAATTGCACAGGGCAACGAACACTGAAGCTTTCTTT. Protein sequence: CSVELHRATNTEAFF.

This chain connects TRBV7-9 to TRBJ2-2; TRBD2 matches at 13 bases. Trimming took 6 bases from V and 8 from J; bases not matched to a gene: 3. CDR3 length: 14 residues. Germline values: CDR1 SEHNR, CDR2 FQNEAQ (reference sequence). The DNA of the CDR3 is TGTGCCAGCAGAGGGACTAGCGGGGCAGGGGAGCTGTTTTTT. It translates to CASRGTSGAGELFF.

The chain's CDR3 is CASTRGANGYTF. CDR3 in DNA: TGTGCCAGCACGCGGGGGGCTAATGGCTACACCTTC. This sequence joins TRBV2 and TRBJ1-2; D possibly corresponds to TRBD1 (6 bases). This CDR3 contains 12 residues. Trimming shortened V by 7 bases and J by 6 bases, and 12 bases separated the two germline ends. Germline V CDR1 and CDR2: SNHLY, FYNNEI.

This clone was picked up one time. The chain has TRBV15 and TRBJ1-4; no firm D call. CDR1 and CDR2 from the germline V gene are LNHNV and YYDKDF (reference sequence). The CDR3 runs to 16 residues. V was cut by 0 bases and J by 3 bases, with 11 bases left in between. In DNA, the CDR3 is TGTGCCACCAGCAGAGATGGTATGGGAGCTAATGAAAAACTGTTTTTT. This translates into CATSRDGMGANEKLFF.